This TCR beta chain derives from a study of cytomegalovirus exposure and HLA in healthy donors. Study at large: Clustering assigned approximately 78% of the 350 to 400 genotyped donors to the Caucasian-associated ancestry cluster.

Broader study findings: Generally TCR sequences proved uncommon, though certain public TCRs appeared in numerous donors.

The PCR ran on 60 Vbeta and 13 Jbeta primers. In the study's own analysis: As a later analysis found, there were approximately 80 million unique TCR beta chains, of which roughly 11 million were shared. TCRdb keeps only in-frame clones here, not all; method: immunoSEQ multiplex PCR. V and J calls plus clone size are reproduced from that table; the DNA served to infer D and trimming. Here the sample spans 130,000 to 150,000 clones, about three quarters being singletons. In regard to this clone: What it binds is unknown.

The sequenced material came from PBMCs. The TCR sequence derives from a human donor in good health.

CDR3 DNA: TGCGCCAGCAGCTCCGGGACAGGGGGCGCCGAGAACACTGAAGCTTTCTTT. Its translation: CASSSGTGGAENTEAFF. V usage is TRBV5-1 and J usage is TRBJ1-1; the match to TRBD1 covers 12 bases. This CDR3 has 17 amino acids. Germline V lookup: CDR1 SGHRS, CDR2 YFSETQ. With V trimmed by 3 bases and J by 1 base, 7 bases remained unmatched.